This T cell receptor beta chain derives from a study of blood T cell repertoires in COVID-19. Adults between roughly 18 and 95 years of age took part from 24 US areas. Participants' reported clinical history set cohort assignment. This CDR3 comprises 14 residues. V was clipped by 3 bases and J by 3 bases, with 11 bases between them. From germline, CDR1 is MDHEN and CDR2 SYDVKM. The data were produced by immunoSEQ multiplex PCR, yet TCRdb's version contains in-frame clones alone and is incomplete. This table has under 300,000 clones, around 90% appearing once. The sequenced sample was PBMCs or T cells enriched from blood (not recorded which). This clonotype was sampled from a woman in her twenties or thirties who had recovered from COVID-19. The chain combines TRBV28 with TRBJ1-2; no firm D call. CDR3 region: CASSFAGKDYGYTF. CDR3 DNA: TGTGCCAGCAGTTTTGCCGGGAAGGACTATGGCTACACCTTC.